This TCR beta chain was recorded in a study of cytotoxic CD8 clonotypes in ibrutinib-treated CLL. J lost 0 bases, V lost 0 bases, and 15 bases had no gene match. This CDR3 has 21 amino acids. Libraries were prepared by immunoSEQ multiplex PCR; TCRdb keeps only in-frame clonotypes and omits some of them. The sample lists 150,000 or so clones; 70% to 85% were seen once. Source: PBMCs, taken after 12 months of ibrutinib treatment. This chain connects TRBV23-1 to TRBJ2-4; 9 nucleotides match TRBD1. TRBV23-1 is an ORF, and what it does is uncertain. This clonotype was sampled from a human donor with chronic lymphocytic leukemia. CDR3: CASSQSRDTGTGILAKNIQYF. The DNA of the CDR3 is TGCGCCAGCAGTCAATCAAGGGACACCGGGACAGGGATTTTAGCCAAAAACATTCAGTACTTC.